This T cell receptor (beta chain) is from a study of blood T cell repertoires in COVID-19. Study context: From the United States, Italy and Spain came samples of acute and convalescent COVID-19. Sample material is recorded as cDNA or gDNA derived from T cells, B-cell-depleted T cells, or PBMCs.

Trimming pared 5 bases from V and 2 bases from J, leaving 7 bases between. CDR1 is LNHDA and CDR2 is SQIVND in the germline V gene (reference sequence). The CDR3 is 13 residues long. Study processing details: Reference gene primers were amplified, and this amplification served to estimate nucleated cell counts. Clones were read by immunoSEQ multiplex PCR, and TCRdb kept only the in-frame ones, dropping some. Clone size and the V and J calls come from that table; the DNA yielded D and trimming. The profile shows roughly 99,000 clones, approximately 80% of them singletons. The source material was peripheral blood. The origin of this receptor is a man aged 65-85 years with acute or convalescent COVID-19. This rearrangement joins TRBV19 to TRBJ2-1; no firm D call. The CDR3 reads CASSQAPYNEQFF. CDR3 DNA: TGTGCCAGTAGTCAGGCCCCCTACAATGAGCAGTTCTTC.